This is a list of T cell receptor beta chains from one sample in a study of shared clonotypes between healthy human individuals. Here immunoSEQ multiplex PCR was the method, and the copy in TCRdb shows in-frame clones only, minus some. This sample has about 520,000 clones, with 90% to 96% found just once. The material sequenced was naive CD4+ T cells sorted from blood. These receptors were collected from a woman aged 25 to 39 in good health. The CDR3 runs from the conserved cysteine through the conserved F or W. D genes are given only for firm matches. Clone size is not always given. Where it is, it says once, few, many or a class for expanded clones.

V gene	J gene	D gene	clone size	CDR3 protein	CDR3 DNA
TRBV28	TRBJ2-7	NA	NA	CASSLSAGWNEQYF	TGTGCCAGCAGTTTAAGTGCTGGTTGGAACGAGCAGTACTTC
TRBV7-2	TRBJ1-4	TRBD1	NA	CASSTSPGTVNEKLFF	TGTGCCAGCAGCACGTCCCCCGGGACAGTTAATGAAAAACTGTTTTTT
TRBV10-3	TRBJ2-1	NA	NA	CAISDRGGSYNEQFF	TGTGCCATCAGTGACAGGGGGGGCTCCTACAATGAGCAGTTCTTC
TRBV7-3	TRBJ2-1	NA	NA	CASSQTLFNEQFF	TGTGCCAGCAGCCAGACGCTATTCAATGAGCAGTTCTTC
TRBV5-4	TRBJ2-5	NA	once	CASSLGREQETQYF	TGTGCCAGCAGCTTGGGCAGGGAACAAGAGACCCAGTACTTC
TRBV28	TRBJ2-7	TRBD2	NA	CASSPATSGSYEQYF	TGTGCCAGCAGTCCCGCCACTAGCGGGAGTTACGAGCAGTACTTC
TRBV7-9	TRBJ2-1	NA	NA	CASSLGTPEQFF	TGTGCCAGCAGCTTAGGGACTCCTGAGCAGTTCTTC
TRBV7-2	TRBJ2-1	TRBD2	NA	CASSGTTSGRARDEQFF	TGTGCCAGCAGCGGGACGACTAGCGGGAGGGCCAGGGATGAGCAGTTCTTC
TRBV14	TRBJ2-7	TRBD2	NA	CASSQDGLAGNYEQYF	TGTGCCAGCAGCCAAGATGGGCTAGCGGGAAACTACGAGCAGTACTTC
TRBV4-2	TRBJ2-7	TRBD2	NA	CASSPLAGSGSYEQYF	TGTGCCAGCAGCCCCTTAGCGGGAAGCGGCTCCTACGAGCAGTACTTC
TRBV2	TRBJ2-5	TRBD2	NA	CASRRLAQETQYF	TGTGCCAGCAGACGACTAGCTCAAGAGACCCAGTACTTC
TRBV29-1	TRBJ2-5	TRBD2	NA	CSVLGTSGRYETQYF	TGCAGCGTCTTGGGGACTAGCGGGAGATACGAGACCCAGTACTTC
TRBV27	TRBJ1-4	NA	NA	CASSPQTATNEKLFF	TGTGCCAGCAGCCCCCAGACAGCAACTAATGAAAAACTGTTTTTT
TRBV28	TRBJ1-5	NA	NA	CASSLFLNNQPQHF	TGTGCCAGCAGTCTATTTCTCAACAATCAGCCCCAGCATTTT
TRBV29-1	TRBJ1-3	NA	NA	CSVGGGPAGNTIYF	TGCAGCGTTGGGGGAGGCCCAGCGGGAAACACCATATATTTT
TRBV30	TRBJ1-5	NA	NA	CAWGRTADQPQHF	TGTGCCTGGGGAAGGACAGCGGATCAGCCCCAGCATTTT
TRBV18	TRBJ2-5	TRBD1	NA	CASSPLYRGDETQYF	TGTGCCAGCTCACCACTCTACAGGGGGGATGAGACCCAGTACTTC
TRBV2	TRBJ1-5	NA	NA	CASSEKGHANQPQHF	TGTGCCAGCAGTGAAAAGGGACACGCTAATCAGCCCCAGCATTTT
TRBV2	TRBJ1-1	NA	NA	CARAVQLRTEAFF	TGTGCCAGAGCAGTCCAGCTCCGGACTGAAGCTTTCTTT
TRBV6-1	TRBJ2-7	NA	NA	CASSEPPRREQYF	TGTGCCAGCAGTGAACCGCCGCGGCGCGAGCAGTACTTC
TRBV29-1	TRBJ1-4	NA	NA	CSVEGGEKLFF	TGCAGCGTTGAAGGCGGCGAAAAACTGTTTTTT
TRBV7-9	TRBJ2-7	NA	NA	CASSSRRDSPSYEQYF	TGTGCCAGCAGCTCACGGAGGGACTCCCCCTCCTACGAGCAGTACTTC
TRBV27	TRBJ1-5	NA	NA	CASSLTYQGGQPQHF	TGTGCCAGCAGTTTGACATATCAGGGCGGTCAGCCCCAGCATTTT
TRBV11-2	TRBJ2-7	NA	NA	CALFPGQIRAYEQYF	TGTGCACTCTTTCCAGGCCAGATACGAGCCTACGAGCAGTACTTC
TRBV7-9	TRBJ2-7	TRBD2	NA	CASSRGGEQYF	TGTGCCAGCAGCCGGGGGGGAGAGCAGTACTTC